What follows are 32 T cell receptor beta chains derived from one specimen sequenced in a study of cytomegalovirus exposure and HLA in healthy donors. PCR primers comprised 60 Vbeta and 13 Jbeta primers. Sequencing was performed with immunoSEQ multiplex PCR; in TCRdb, only in-frame clones are kept and a portion is missing. Among approximately 75,000 clones listed, roughly 68% were seen once. Sequencing used PBMCs. These receptors were obtained from a woman aged 60-75 years in good health and CMV-seropositive.

The V gene is TRBV10-1, the J gene TRBJ2-5; 10 bases line up with TRBD2. Germline V lookup: CDR1 WNHNN, CDR2 SYGVQD (reference sequence). Germline trimming cut 8 bases from V and 5 bases from J; bases unmatched to any gene: 8. CDR3 length: 14 residues. The DNA of the CDR3 is TGCGCCAGCTCAAGCGGGGGGGCCGGGGAGACCCAGTACTTC. Translation: CASSSGGAGETQYF.

The genes are TRBV11-2 and TRBJ2-3, with 10 positions matching TRBD1. J gave up 5 bases and V 1 base, and 6 bases lay outside the gene matches. Per germline, CDR1 SGHAT and CDR2 FQNNGV. The CDR3 loop spans 16 amino acids. CDR3 nucleotide sequence: TGTGCCAGCAGCTTAGCCGGGACAGGGGCGAAAGATACGCAGTATTTT. Translation: CASSLAGTGAKDTQYF.

This rearrangement joins TRBV7-9 to TRBJ1-1; 10 bases agree with TRBD1. V trimming: 4 bases; J trimming: 1 base; junction bases outside the gene matches: 9. Germline V gives CDR1 SEHNR, CDR2 FQNEAQ (reference sequence). The CDR3 covers 17 residues. CDR3 loop: CASSSYGTGAKNTEAFF. CDR3 coding DNA: TGTGCCAGCAGCTCCTATGGGACAGGGGCCAAGAACACTGAAGCTTTCTTT.

V gene TRBV7-8 combines with J gene TRBJ2-5; TRBD2 aligns across 10 bases. After removal of 2 bases from V and 4 bases from J, the junction contained 4 bases not matched to a gene. CDR1 is SGHVS, CDR2 FQNEAQ, per germline. This CDR3 is 15 amino acids long. In nucleotides, the CDR3 is TGTGCCAGCAGCTTACTAGCGGGGGTTCCAGAGACCCAGTACTTC. Translation: CASSLLAGVPETQYF.

Notes on this clone: The sample carries other DNA sequences with the same CDR3. The chain couples TRBV9 to TRBJ1-2, with 8 nucleotides matching TRBD1. The V segment lost 3 bases and the J segment 7 bases; nucleotides outside the gene matches: 5. The CDR3 sequence is 13 residues long. CDR1 is SGDLS, CDR2 YYNGEE, per germline. CDR3 bases: TGTGCCAGCAGCGGCGGGACAGGTGCTGGCTACACCTTC. It codes for CASSGGTGAGYTF.

The V gene is TRBV5-1, the J gene TRBJ2-1, with 7 bases identical to TRBD1. V lost 3 bases to trimming and J lost 0 bases; unmatched junction nucleotides: 6. CDR3 size: 16 residues. Germline CDR1 and CDR2: SGHRS and YFSETQ. The CDR3 loop reads CASSSSTGTSYNEQFF. Written as DNA, the CDR3 is TGCGCCAGCAGCTCCTCGACAGGGACCTCCTACAATGAGCAGTTCTTC.

The CDR3, as DNA: TGTGCCAGCCGGAAAACCTCAGGATCAGAGACCCAGTACTTC. It yields the protein CASRKTSGSETQYF. The chain couples TRBV6-5 to TRBJ2-5; D ambiguous. Trimming pared 8 bases from V and 4 bases from J, leaving 17 bases between. Germline V CDR1 and CDR2: MNHEY, SVGAGI. The CDR3 spans 14 residues.

The chain combines TRBV2 with TRBJ1-1, with D possibly TRBD1 on 6 matching bases. The V and J ends lost 4 bases and 1 base respectively, with 13 bases between them. Looked up from germline, CDR1 is SNHLY and CDR2 is FYNNEI. This CDR3 has 15 amino acids. For the CDR3, the DNA is TGTGCCAGCAGTGGGGTAGGGACACCGAACACTGAAGCTTTCTTT. Amino acid sequence: CASSGVGTPNTEAFF.

V usage is TRBV5-1 and J usage is TRBJ2-1; 12 bases agree with TRBD2. V shed 0 bases, J shed 0 bases, and the junction held 1 base outside the gene matches. CDR1 SGHRS and CDR2 YFSETQ come from the germline V gene. This CDR3 is 17 amino acids long. CDR3 in amino acids: CASSLVTSGSSYNEQFF. As DNA, the CDR3 is TGCGCCAGCAGCTTGGTGACTAGCGGGAGCTCCTACAATGAGCAGTTCTTC.

The DNA for the CDR3 is TGTGCCAGCAGAATTGGACAGGGCTCCTACAATGAGCAGTTCTTC. It specifies CASRIGQGSYNEQFF. This chain uses TRBV11-2 with TRBJ2-1; 8 bases line up with TRBD1. Germline lookup yields CDR1 SGHAT and CDR2 FQNNGV. The J segment lost 0 bases and the V segment lost 6 bases, leaving 4 bases of the junction unmatched. The CDR3 is made up of 15 amino acids.

This clone was observed once. V gene TRBV13 combines with J gene TRBJ2-7; D may be TRBD2 (5 bases). The V and J ends lost 2 bases and 1 base respectively, with 12 bases between them. This CDR3 has 15 residues. CDR1 and CDR2 from the germline V gene are PRHDT and FYEKMQ (reference sequence). This CDR3 is CASSLRGYGSYEQYF. CDR3 sequence (DNA): TGTGCCAGCAGCTTAAGAGGGTATGGTTCCTACGAGCAGTACTTC.

The genes are TRBV9 and TRBJ1-2, with a tentative D call TRBD1 (5 bases). Germline V gene sequence: CDR1 SGDLS, CDR2 YYNGEE. Trimming left V 0 bases short and J 2 bases short, with 17 bases between. This CDR3 comprises 17 residues. CDR3 in amino acids: CASSVEGAGPANYGYTF. The CDR3 bases are TGTGCCAGCAGCGTAGAAGGGGCAGGCCCGGCGAACTATGGCTACACCTTC.

The chain links TRBV6-5 to TRBJ2-2, with 14 bases lining up with TRBD2. V shed 4 bases and J 8 bases; nucleotides not matched to a gene: 6. Germline V lookup: CDR1 MNHEY, CDR2 SVGAGI. The CDR3 extends over 16 amino acids. CDR3 coding DNA: TGTGCCAGCAGTTTCCACGGGACTAGCGGGAGTGGGGAGCTGTTTTTT. Amino acid sequence: CASSFHGTSGSGELFF.

The CDR3 region is CASRPNRGRETQYF. The CDR3 nucleotides are TGCGCCAGCAGACCAAACAGGGGGCGAGAGACCCAGTACTTC. The chain couples TRBV5-1 to TRBJ2-5; 9 bases fit TRBD1. With 5 bases clipped from V and 4 bases from J, the junction kept 6 bases outside the gene matches. The CDR3 length is 14 residues. Germline values: CDR1 SGHRS, CDR2 YFSETQ.

V usage is TRBV19 and J usage is TRBJ2-2; no firm D call. The CDR3 runs 15 residues. V lost 7 bases and J 4 bases, leaving 16 bases between the germline ends. Germline assignment: CDR1 LNHDA and CDR2 SQIVND (reference sequence). The DNA of the CDR3 is TGTGCCAGTACTCTATGGGCGAAGAGCACCGGGGAGCTGTTTTTT. Amino acid sequence: CASTLWAKSTGELFF.

This chain joins TRBV9 and TRBJ2-5; no clear D. The J call is in doubt because the DNA end fits TRBJ2-7 better. Germline CDR1 and CDR2: SGDLS and YYNGEE. CDR3 length: 13 amino acids. The CDR3 DNA is TGTGCCAGCAGCTCCGAAACCGCCCACGAGCAGTACTTC. It is translated as CASSSETAHEQYF.

This clone was detected only a few times. The gene calls are TRBV6-5 and TRBJ2-5, with D tentatively TRBD2 (7 bases). This CDR3 is 15 amino acids long. V was shortened by 8 bases and J by 0 bases, with 16 bases between the two germline ends. Germline V gives CDR1 MNHEY, CDR2 SVGAGI. This chain's CDR3 is CASGGGGGHQETQYF. Written as DNA, the CDR3 is TGTGCCAGCGGGGGGGGCGGGGGACACCAAGAGACCCAGTACTTC.

The sample holds one count of this clone. This specimen includes other DNA sequences encoding the same CDR3. This chain uses TRBV25-1 with TRBJ1-6; maybe TRBD1 (6 bases). The CDR3 extends over 12 amino acids. V was cut by 6 bases and J by 10 bases, with 10 bases left in between. Looked up from germline, CDR1 is MGHDK and CDR2 is SYGVNS. The CDR3 region is CASSSTGSPLHF. CDR3 nucleotide sequence: TGTGCCAGCAGCTCCACAGGGTCACCCCTCCACTTT.

The rearrangement links TRBV11-2 to TRBJ2-3; 9 nucleotides match TRBD2. Germline V gene lookup returns CDR1 SGHAT and CDR2 FQNNGV. Trimming removed 1 base from V and 3 bases from J; junction bases left unmatched: 11. CDR3 length equals 18 residues. In DNA form, the CDR3 reads TGTGCCAGCAGCTTAGCCTTGGTGCGGGGGGGCCGAACAGATACGCAGTATTTT. It specifies CASSLALVRGGRTDTQYF.

The count of this clone is one. The chain recombines TRBV29-1 with TRBJ2-3, with TRBD2 as a possible D gene (6 bases). V was pared by 3 bases and J by 1 base, with 11 bases between. CDR1 is SQVTM, CDR2 ANQGSEA, per germline. This CDR3 comprises 14 residues. CDR3 in DNA: TGCAGCGTTGACGGCGGGGACGGCACAGATACGCAGTATTTT. Its translation: CSVDGGDGTDTQYF.

The chain couples TRBV5-1 to TRBJ2-5; 8 bases are a match to TRBD2. The trim removed 4 bases at V and 6 bases at J, leaving 11 bases unmatched. Germline CDR1 is SGHRS and CDR2 is YFSETQ. The CDR3 is 15 residues long. The CDR3 loop is CASSPGDGRGKTQYF. The DNA of the CDR3 is TGCGCCAGCAGCCCCGGCGACGGGAGGGGGAAGACCCAGTACTTC.

The V gene is TRBV2, the J gene TRBJ2-1; 13 nucleotides match TRBD2. Per germline, CDR1 SNHLY and CDR2 FYNNEI. CDR3 length: 15 residues. Trimming cost V 7 bases and J 8 bases; bases outside gene matches: 8. The CDR3 here is CASNQLAGGRDEQFF. CDR3 DNA: TGTGCCAGCAACCAACTAGCGGGGGGGCGCGATGAGCAGTTCTTC.

The chain couples TRBV5-1 to TRBJ1-1; TRBD1 might be the D (6 bases). The V gene's germline CDR1 is SGHRS and CDR2 YFSETQ. Trimming removed 6 bases from V and 5 bases from J, with 14 bases in between. The CDR3 runs 13 residues. This CDR3 reads CASNDQRGTEAFF. The CDR3 DNA reads TGCGCCAGCAACGACCAGAGGGGGACTGAAGCTTTCTTT.

The chain is built from TRBV18 and TRBJ2-1; 7 bases fit TRBD2. Looked up from germline, CDR1 is KGHSH and CDR2 is LQKENI. The J segment lost 12 bases and the V segment lost 6 bases, leaving 11 bases of the junction unmatched. This CDR3 region has 13 residues. CDR3 DNA sequence: TGTGCCAGCTCGGCCCTCCTAGCGGCGGGGCAGTTCTTC. As protein: CASSALLAAGQFF.

This clone turned up a few times. The chain joins TRBV18 to TRBJ2-5, with D maybe TRBD1 (7 bases). The CDR3 runs 16 residues. Trimming removed 2 bases from V and 3 bases from J, with 16 bases in between. Germline V gives CDR1 KGHSH, CDR2 LQKENI. CDR3 bases: TGTGCCAGCTCACCAACGACAGGGAGGTTAAAAGAGACCCAGTACTTC. It codes for CASSPTTGRLKETQYF.

A few counts support this clone. Relative to the germline gene, one junction end is altered; a read error may explain this. The sample holds other DNA sequences that translate to the same CDR3. V usage is TRBV2 and J usage is TRBJ1-5; D gene unclear. Germline lookup yields CDR1 SNHLY and CDR2 FYNNEI. The CDR3 length is 15 residues. CDR3 protein: CASSEATGNHQPQHF. In nucleotides, the CDR3 is TGTGCCAGCAGTGAAGCAACGGGGAATCATCAACCCCAGCATTTT.

This chain links TRBV30 with TRBJ1-5; TRBD1 agrees at 8 bases. Germline V CDR1 and CDR2: GTSNPN, SVGIG (reference sequence). J was trimmed by 6 bases and V by 5 bases; bases with no gene match: 6. This CDR3 spans 13 amino acids. This CDR3 reads CAWAPTGGQPQHF. The CDR3 DNA follows: TGTGCCTGGGCACCTACAGGGGGTCAGCCCCAGCATTTT.

The chain employs TRBV9 and TRBJ2-3; 7 bases agree with TRBD1. V dropped 4 bases and J dropped 0; count of bases not matched to a gene: 5. From germline, CDR1 is SGDLS and CDR2 YYNGEE. This CDR3 contains 15 residues. The CDR3 here is CASSRQGGSTDTQYF. The CDR3 DNA sequence: TGTGCCAGCAGCCGACAGGGTGGTAGCACAGATACGCAGTATTTT. The complete variable domain, with remaining parts taken from reference TRBV9 and TRBJ2-3, reads DSGVTQTPKHLITATGQRVTLRCSPRSGDLSVYWYQQSLDQGLQFLIQYYNGEERAKGNILERFSAQQFPDLHSELNLSSLELGDSALYFCASSRQGGSTDTQYFGPGTRLTVL.

The J gene is TRBJ1-4, the V gene TRBV5-1; D is possibly TRBD1 (5 bases). Per the germline V gene, CDR1 is SGHRS and CDR2 is YFSETQ. The CDR3 contains 13 residues. V was cut by 6 bases and J by 7 bases, with 13 bases left in between. CDR3 nucleotides: TGCGCCAGCATCTTTCAGGGAGGTGAAAAACTGTTTTTT. It encodes CASIFQGGEKLFF.

This clone occurred a few times. The J gene is TRBJ2-3, the V gene TRBV5-1, with 8 bases fitting TRBD1. The V gene's germline CDR1 is SGHRS and CDR2 YFSETQ. This CDR3 is 15 amino acids long. The ends lost 0 bases at V and 6 bases at J; junction bases unmatched: 6. In DNA, the CDR3 is TGCGCCAGCAGCTTGGCCAGGACAGGGCGGGATACGCAGTATTTT. It is translated as CASSLARTGRDTQYF.

J is TRBJ2-3 and V is TRBV19, with 11 bases identical to TRBD2. This CDR3 region has 16 residues. Germline V gene lookup returns CDR1 LNHDA and CDR2 SQIVND (reference sequence). V gave up 3 bases and J gave up 2 bases; unmatched junction bases: 4. The CDR3 nucleotides are TGTGCCAGTAGTATGGCGACTAGCGGGACCACAGATACGCAGTATTTT. Translated: CASSMATSGTTDTQYF.

This sequence joins TRBV7-9 and TRBJ1-2; D unresolved. Germline CDR1 is SEHNR and CDR2 is FQNEAQ (reference sequence). Trimming stripped 3 bases from V and 0 bases from J, with 8 bases between. CDR3 length equals 14 residues. The CDR3 DNA follows: TGTGCCAGCAGCTTCTCAGGCCCTAACTATGGCTACACCTTC. Its translation: CASSFSGPNYGYTF. Combining the CDR3 with reference TRBV7-9 and TRBJ1-2 gives the whole variable domain DTGVSQNPRHKITKRGQNVTFRCDPISEHNRLYWYRQTLGQGPEFLTYFQNEAQLEKSRLLSDRFSAERPKGSFSTLEIQRTEQGDSAMYLCASSFSGPNYGYTFGSGTRLTVV.